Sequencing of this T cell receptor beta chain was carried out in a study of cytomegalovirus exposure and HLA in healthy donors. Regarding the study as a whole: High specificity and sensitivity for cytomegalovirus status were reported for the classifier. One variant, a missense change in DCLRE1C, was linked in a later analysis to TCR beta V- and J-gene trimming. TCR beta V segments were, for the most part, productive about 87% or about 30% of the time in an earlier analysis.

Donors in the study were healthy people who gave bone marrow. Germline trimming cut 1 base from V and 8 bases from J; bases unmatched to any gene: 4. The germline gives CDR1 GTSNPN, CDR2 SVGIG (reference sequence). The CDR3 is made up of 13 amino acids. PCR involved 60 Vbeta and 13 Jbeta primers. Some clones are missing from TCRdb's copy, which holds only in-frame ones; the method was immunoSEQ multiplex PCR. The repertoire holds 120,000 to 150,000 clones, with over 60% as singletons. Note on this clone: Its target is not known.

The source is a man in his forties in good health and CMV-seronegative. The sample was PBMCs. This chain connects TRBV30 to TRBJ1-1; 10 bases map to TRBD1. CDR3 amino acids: CAWSARTGGEAFF. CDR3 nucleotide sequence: TGTGCCTGGAGTGCGCGGACAGGGGGAGAAGCTTTCTTT.